This entry describes one TCR beta chain. CDR1 is LGHNA, CDR2 YNFKEQ, per germline. The CDR3 is 15 amino acids. Losses at the gene ends were 1 base for V and 4 bases for J; bases not matched to a gene: 2. The data were taken from a study of blood T cell repertoires in COVID-19. Looking at the study overall: The origin of the acute and convalescent COVID-19 samples was the United States, Italy and Spain. Sample material is recorded as cDNA or gDNA derived from T cells, B-cell-depleted T cells, or PBMCs.

As originally analysed: Amplification with reference gene primers provided the estimates of nucleated cell counts. Profiling relied on immunoSEQ multiplex PCR, and the TCRdb table lists in-frame clones only, not all of them. V and J calls and clone size are those listed in that table; D and trimming were worked out from the DNA. Here the sample spans 200,000 to 300,000 clones, around 86% being singletons. What was sequenced was peripheral blood. This TCR derives from a woman aged 30 to 39 who had recovered from COVID-19. The V and J genes are TRBV4-2 and TRBJ1-2; TRBD1 aligns across 11 bases. The CDR3 DNA follows: TGTGCCAGCAGCCAAGGGACAGGGGGCGTCTATGGCTACACCTTC. Protein sequence: CASSQGTGGVYGYTF.